The 21 T cell receptor beta chains below come from one sample, sequenced in a study of blood T cell repertoires in COVID-19. Method: immunoSEQ multiplex PCR; TCRdb's copy keeps in-frame clones and lacks some. The profile shows 120,000 or so clones, approximately 90% of them singletons. Sequencing used peripheral blood. The receptors stem from a man aged 45-65 years with acute or convalescent COVID-19.

This chain uses TRBV10-3 with TRBJ2-5; possible D gene TRBD2, 5 bases. The V end lost 10 bases, the J end lost 5 bases, and 17 bases lay between the germline ends. This CDR3 contains 13 residues. Germline V gives CDR1 ENHRY, CDR2 SYGVKD. CDR3 residues: CASLANAGETQYF. The CDR3 DNA is TGTGCCAGCCTAGCAAACGCCGGGGAGACCCAGTACTTC.

V gene TRBV5-4 combines with J gene TRBJ1-1, with D maybe TRBD1 (6 bases). Per the germline V gene, CDR1 is SGHNT and CDR2 is YYREEE (reference sequence). Trimming took 2 bases from V and 1 from J, leaving 15 bases between them. This CDR3 is 16 amino acids long. The CDR3 nucleotides are TGTGCCAGCAGCTTTGGGGGCAGGTCGGGGAACACTGAAGCTTTCTTT. Its protein is CASSFGGRSGNTEAFF.

The chain uses TRBV11-3 and TRBJ2-2; D is possibly TRBD2 (6 bases). V was cut by 4 bases and J by 4 bases, with 10 bases left in between. CDR3 length equals 14 residues. Germline V gene sequence: CDR1 SGHNT, CDR2 YENEEA. The CDR3 is CASSYRDFTGELFF. The CDR3 nucleotides read TGTGCCAGCAGCTACCGGGACTTCACCGGGGAGCTGTTTTTT.

The V gene is TRBV6-1, the J gene TRBJ1-5; D uncertain. This CDR3 has 13 amino acids. Looked up from germline, CDR1 is MNHNS and CDR2 is SASEGT. Trimming took off 3 bases at V and 9 bases at J, with 12 bases between the two ends. The CDR3 bases are TGTGCCAGCAGTGATGGAGGTTCGAGGCCCCAGCATTTT. Protein product: CASSDGGSRPQHF.

The chain links TRBV3-1 (or the pseudogene TRBV3-2) to TRBJ2-7; 10 bases are a match to TRBD2. Trimming cost V 4 bases and J 7 bases; bases outside gene matches: 7. There are 14 residues in the CDR3. The germline V gene encodes CDR1 LGHDT and CDR2 YNNKEL (reference sequence). DNA for the CDR3: TGTGCCAGCAGCCGAGGACTAGCGGCTTTAGAGCAGTACTTC. Translated: CASSRGLAALEQYF.

The CDR3 DNA reads as TGCGCCAGCAGTATGGGACAGAACTATGGCTACACCTTC. Its translation is CASSMGQNYGYTF. This chain joins TRBV10-2 and TRBJ1-2, with 7 bases matching TRBD1. The CDR3 has 13 residues. The germline V gene encodes CDR1 WSHSY and CDR2 SAAADI. Trimming at V came to 5 bases and at J to 2 bases, leaving 2 bases not matched to a gene.

The chain joins TRBV30 to TRBJ1-1, with a possible D match to TRBD1 (5 bases). This CDR3 contains 16 residues. V lost 1 base and J 1 base, leaving 16 bases between the germline ends. Per the germline V gene, CDR1 is GTSNPN and CDR2 is SVGIG (reference sequence). CDR3 bases: TGTGCCTGGAGTGAAGTTCCGGGCACAGGGAACACTGAAGCTTTCTTT. Protein sequence: CAWSEVPGTGNTEAFF.

The chain uses TRBV12-3 or TRBV12-4 and TRBJ2-7; D remains unclear. Trimming removed 1 base at V and 4 bases at J, with 5 bases between. The CDR3 loop spans 12 amino acids. CDR3 region: CASSLVVYEQYF. The CDR3 region has the DNA TGTGCCAGCAGTTTAGTAGTTTACGAGCAGTACTTC.

The chain is built from TRBV5-4 and TRBJ2-1; weak D call: TRBD1 (5 bases). Deletions cut 0 bases from V and 16 bases from J, with 17 bases between. CDR1 is SGHNT, CDR2 YYREEE, per germline (reference sequence). This CDR3 contains 13 residues. The CDR3 bases are TGTGCCAGCAGCTTGGAACGACAGATATCTACATTCTTC. Its protein product is CASSLERQISTFF.

This clone was observed a few times. The chain links TRBV5-1 to TRBJ2-5, with 9 bases that match TRBD2. In germline, CDR1 is SGHRS, CDR2 YFSETQ. The CDR3 runs to 13 residues. V lost 5 bases, J lost 3 bases, and 2 bases stayed unmatched. The CDR3, as DNA: TGCGCCAGCAGTAGCGGGAGCGAAGAGACCCAGTACTTC. Amino acids: CASSSGSEETQYF. The variable domain in full, completed from reference TRBV5-1 and TRBJ2-5, reads KAGVTQTPRYLIKTRGQQVTLSCSPISGHRSVSWYQQTPGQGLQFLFEYFSETQRNKGNFPGRFSGRQFSNSRSEMNVSTLELGDSALYLCASSSGSEETQYFGPGTRLLVL.

This chain joins TRBV3-1 (or the pseudogene TRBV3-2) and TRBJ2-1, with 7 bases identical to TRBD2. CDR1 is LGHDT, CDR2 YNNKEL, per germline (reference sequence). This CDR3 is built from 17 residues. V lost 4 bases, J lost 3 bases, and 12 bases stayed unmatched. This chain's CDR3 is CASSPPFLADLYNEQFF. The DNA for the CDR3 is TGTGCCAGCAGCCCCCCCTTCCTAGCGGATCTCTACAATGAGCAGTTCTTC.

CDR3 amino acids: CASSILWRELPYNEQFF. In DNA, the CDR3 is TGTGCCAGTAGTATACTATGGCGGGAGCTGCCCTACAATGAGCAGTTCTTC. This chain uses TRBV19 with TRBJ2-1; 7 bases align to TRBD2. The CDR3 length is 17 residues. The germline gives CDR1 LNHDA, CDR2 SQIVND (reference sequence). J lost 2 bases, V lost 2 bases, and 9 bases had no gene match.

This chain links TRBV7-2 with TRBJ1-3, with a weak D call TRBD1 (5 bases). The V gene lost 2 bases and the J gene lost 2 bases, with 7 bases spanning the gap. This CDR3 contains 14 residues. Germline CDR1 reads SGHTA; CDR2 reads FQGNSA. CDR3 region: CASSLTGAGNTIYF. CDR3 DNA sequence: TGTGCCAGCAGCTTAACGGGGGCTGGAAACACCATATATTTT.

The rearrangement uses TRBV7-9 and TRBJ2-1; D may be TRBD2 (6 bases). The CDR3 spans 16 residues. Trimming took 0 bases from V and 3 from J, leaving 12 bases between them. The germline CDR1 and CDR2 sequences are SEHNR and FQNEAQ (reference sequence). CDR3 bases: TGTGCCAGCAGCTTAGCCCTAGCGTCGAGCTACAATGAGCAGTTCTTC. This translates into CASSLALASSYNEQFF.

The genes are TRBV14 and TRBJ2-5; 7 bases are a match to TRBD2. V was clipped by 1 base and J by 5 bases; unmatched bases: 7. Germline V lookup: CDR1 SGHDN, CDR2 FVKESK. CDR3 length: 15 amino acids. The chain's CDR3 is CASSQGRLAVETQYF. CDR3 nucleotide sequence: TGTGCCAGCAGCCAAGGACGACTAGCCGTGGAGACCCAGTACTTC. The full variable domain, rest sourced from reference TRBV14 and TRBJ2-5, is EAGVTQFPSHSVIEKGQTVTLRCDPISGHDNLYWYRRVMGKEIKFLLHFVKESKQDESGMPNNRFLAERTGGTYSTLKVQPAELEDSGVYFCASSQGRLAVETQYFGPGTRLLVL.

The V call is TRBV2, the J call TRBJ1-2; D is ambiguous. In germline, CDR1 is SNHLY, CDR2 FYNNEI. V shed 3 bases and J shed 8 bases, with 10 bases lying between them. The CDR3 extends over 12 amino acids. CDR3 region: CASSERPEGYTF. The CDR3 DNA is TGTGCCAGCAGTGAGAGGCCGGAAGGCTACACCTTC.

This clone was seen more than once but under ten times. This sequence joins TRBV6-6 and TRBJ2-2; tentative D call: TRBD2 (5 bases). This CDR3 is built from 16 residues. V shed 6 bases and J shed 0 bases, with 14 bases lying between them. Germline CDR1 reads MNHNY; CDR2 reads SVGAGI (reference sequence). CDR3 loop: CASSPAGAANTGELFF. In DNA form, the CDR3 reads TGTGCCAGCAGCCCCGCGGGCGCCGCGAACACCGGGGAGCTGTTTTTT.

In DNA, the CDR3 is TGTGCCAGTAGCTCCCAGGGAACCTCCTACGAGCAGTACTTC. It specifies CASSSQGTSYEQYF. The chain has TRBV19 and TRBJ2-7; maybe TRBD1 (5 bases). Trimming pared 6 bases from V and 0 bases from J, leaving 12 bases between. The CDR3 is 14 amino acids. Per germline, CDR1 LNHDA and CDR2 SQIVND (reference sequence).

V usage is TRBV6-5 and J usage is TRBJ2-7, with a tentative D call TRBD2 (6 bases). This CDR3 is 14 amino acids long. V lost 0 bases and J 6 bases, leaving 12 bases between the germline ends. Per germline, CDR1 MNHEY and CDR2 SVGAGI. The CDR3 DNA follows: TGTGCCAGCAGTTACTCCGAGGGAGCGGGCGAGCAGTACTTC. As protein: CASSYSEGAGEQYF.

V usage is TRBV7-8 and J usage is TRBJ2-7; no definite D call. Germline assignment: CDR1 SGHVS and CDR2 FQNEAQ. The CDR3 is 13 residues long. The germline V and J ends were trimmed by 0 bases and 3 bases, with 6 bases remaining between them. CDR3 nucleotide sequence: TGTGCCAGCAGCTTAGCGACTGACTACGAGCAGTACTTC. This codes for CASSLATDYEQYF. Full variable domain (rest looked up from reference TRBV7-8 and TRBJ2-7): GAGVSQSPRYKVAKRGQDVALRCDPISGHVSLFWYQQALGQGPEFLTYFQNEAQLDKSGLPSDRFFAERPEGSVSTLKIQRTQQEDSAVYLCASSLATDYEQYFGPGTRLTVT.

V and J are TRBV6-5 and TRBJ1-5, with 10 bases aligning to TRBD1. The CDR3 loop spans 16 amino acids. V lost 0 bases and J lost 5; bases outside the gene matches: 4. Germline assignment: CDR1 MNHEY and CDR2 SVGAGI. The CDR3 loop is CASSYSSGTGDQPQHF. The CDR3 DNA is TGTGCCAGCAGTTACTCGTCCGGGACAGGGGATCAGCCCCAGCATTTT.